The 16 T cell receptor beta chains below all came from one sample that was sequenced in a study of T-cell memory formation after mild COVID-19. TCRdb re-called the 5' RACE reads with MiXCR, one entry per CDR3 protein. The sample has about 560,000 distinct CDR3 sequences, roughly 17% seen once. The sequenced material came from PBMCs or a T cell subset sorted from them (not recorded which). The receptors were sampled from an adult woman who had mild COVID-19 (a few samples of this study predate the infection). Cell type and time point are not known.

At least ten counts were recorded for this clonotype. The CDR3 protein is CSVVTRFLGRRETQYF. The CDR3 nucleotides are TGCAGCGTTGTCACCCGATTCCTGGGGCGGAGAGAGACCCAGTACTTC. V and J are TRBV29-1 and TRBJ2-5, with TRBD1 as a possible D gene (5 bases). Germline assignment: CDR1 SQVTM and CDR2 ANQGSEA. CDR3 size: 16 residues. V was trimmed by 4 bases and J by 4 bases, leaving 22 bases between them. Full variable domain (rest looked up from reference TRBV29-1 and TRBJ2-5): SAVISQKPSRDICQRGTSLTIQCQVDSQVTMMFWYRQQPGQSLTLIATANQGSEATYESGFVIDKFPISRPNLTFSTLTVSNMSPEDSSIYLCSVVTRFLGRRETQYFGPGTRLLVL.

CDR3 DNA: TGTGCCAGCAGCTTCTGGGGGGGGCCCGGTACGCAGTATTTT. It codes for CASSFWGGPGTQYF. This sequence joins TRBV5-6 and TRBJ2-3, with a tentative D call TRBD2 (7 bases). The germline CDR1 and CDR2 sequences are SGHDT and YYEEEE. V was clipped by 2 bases and J by 8 bases, with 15 bases between them. The CDR3 is 14 residues long.

V usage is TRBV5-1 and J usage is TRBJ2-7, with 9 nucleotides matching TRBD1. Per the germline V gene, CDR1 is SGHRS and CDR2 is YFSETQ. With 4 bases clipped from V and 5 bases from J, the junction kept 10 bases outside the gene matches. The CDR3 is 15 residues long. The CDR3 DNA reads as TGCGCCAGCAGCCTAAGCCGGGACAGGGACCACGAGCAGTACTTC. Protein sequence: CASSLSRDRDHEQYF.

This clonotype has only a few counts. V and J are TRBV7-9 and TRBJ2-7; no definite D call. Germline CDR1 reads SEHNR; CDR2 reads FQNEAQ (reference sequence). This CDR3 has 12 amino acids. Trimming left V 5 bases short and J 3 bases short, with 8 bases between. This chain's CDR3 is CASSPPNYEQYF. CDR3 nucleotide sequence: TGTGCCAGCAGCCCCCCGAACTACGAGCAGTACTTC.

There are many counts of this clonotype. J is TRBJ2-1 and V is TRBV7-9; TRBD2 might be the D (5 bases). V lost 2 bases, J lost 9 bases, and 14 bases lay in between. Per the germline V gene, CDR1 is SEHNR and CDR2 is FQNEAQ (reference sequence). The CDR3 length is 14 residues. The CDR3 is CASSLSPSSGEQFF. The CDR3 DNA sequence: TGTGCCAGCAGCTTATCTCCTAGCTCCGGTGAGCAGTTCTTC.

Here the CDR3 DNA reads TGTGCCAGCAGCTTAGCCAGGGTCTATGGCTACACCTTC. This gives the protein CASSLARVYGYTF. This chain joins TRBV7-9 and TRBJ1-2; maybe TRBD1 (5 bases). This CDR3 region has 13 residues. The germline V and J ends were trimmed by 0 bases and 4 bases, with 6 bases remaining between them. The germline V gene has CDR1 SEHNR and CDR2 FQNEAQ (reference sequence). Combining the CDR3 with reference TRBV7-9 and TRBJ1-2 gives the whole variable domain DTGVSQNPRHKITKRGQNVTFRCDPISEHNRLYWYRQTLGQGPEFLTYFQNEAQLEKSRLLSDRFSAERPKGSFSTLEIQRTEQGDSAMYLCASSLARVYGYTFGSGTRLTVV.

This clonotype showed up just a few times. The V call is TRBV12-3 or TRBV12-4, the J call TRBJ2-2; D not certain. This CDR3 has 12 amino acids. Trimming pared 7 bases from V and 3 bases from J, leaving 6 bases between. This CDR3 is CASILDTGELFF. CDR3 sequence (DNA): TGTGCCAGCATCCTGGACACCGGGGAGCTGTTTTTT.

In DNA, the CDR3 is TGTGCCAGCAGCCCAGCAGCCTCTGGGGCCAACGTCCTGACTTTC. It codes for CASSPAASGANVLTF. This chain links TRBV7-3 with TRBJ2-6; D is uncertain. Germline values: CDR1 SGHTA, CDR2 FQGTGA. The CDR3 runs 15 residues. V was cut by 5 bases and J by 0 bases, with 8 bases left in between.

The rearrangement uses TRBV6-5 and TRBJ2-1; 12 bases are shared with TRBD2. Germline V gene data show CDR1 as MNHEY and CDR2 as SVGAGI. V lost 1 base, J lost 9 bases, and 7 bases stayed unmatched. The CDR3 runs to 16 residues. CDR3 amino acids: CASSYLGLAGSSEQFF. The DNA for the CDR3 is TGTGCCAGCAGTTACTTAGGACTAGCGGGATCTAGTGAGCAGTTCTTC.

This clonotype was counted between two and nine times. The CDR3 region has the DNA TGTGCCAGCAGCTCTCTTGACCCTGACTCCTACGAGCAGTACTTC. Its translation: CASSSLDPDSYEQYF. V is TRBV25-1 and J is TRBJ2-7; D ambiguous. This CDR3 comprises 15 residues. V lost 6 bases and J 0 bases, leaving 15 bases between the germline ends. Germline loops: CDR1 MGHDK, CDR2 SYGVNS.

V gene TRBV15 combines with J gene TRBJ2-7; D gene unclear. CDR1 is LNHNV, CDR2 YYDKDF, per germline (reference sequence). Between the trimmed V and J ends, which lost 8 bases and 4 bases, there was a span of 9 bases. The CDR3 covers 11 residues. CDR3 sequence (DNA): TGTGCCACCGGTATGGGGTACGAGCAGTACTTC. As protein: CATGMGYEQYF.

The rearrangement joins TRBV7-9 to TRBJ2-3, with TRBD2 identical over 10 bases. This CDR3 region has 17 residues. Germline V gene sequence: CDR1 SEHNR, CDR2 FQNEAQ (reference sequence). V trimming: 1 base; J trimming: 4 bases; junction bases outside the gene matches: 8. CDR3 protein: CASSLGVIAGGADTQYF. CDR3 nucleotide sequence: TGTGCCAGCAGCTTAGGAGTAATAGCGGGAGGAGCAGATACGCAGTATTTT. The complete variable domain, with remaining parts taken from reference TRBV7-9 and TRBJ2-3, reads DTGVSQNPRHKITKRGQNVTFRCDPISEHNRLYWYRQTLGQGPEFLTYFQNEAQLEKSRLLSDRFSAERPKGSFSTLEIQRTEQGDSAMYLCASSLGVIAGGADTQYFGPGTRLTVL.

J is TRBJ2-5 and V is TRBV6-1, with TRBD2 as a possible D gene (7 bases). Trimming shortened V by 5 bases and J by 2 bases, and 18 bases separated the two germline ends. CDR3 length: 16 amino acids. From germline, CDR1 is MNHNS and CDR2 SASEGT. The CDR3 DNA sequence: TGTGCCAGCAGTTACGGCGGGCGGGGGCTACAAGAGACCCAGTACTTC. It is translated as CASSYGGRGLQETQYF.

This clonotype was seen a few times. The rearrangement uses TRBV20-1 and TRBJ1-5; no reliable D call. Germline CDR1 reads DFQATT; CDR2 reads SNEGSKA (reference sequence). This CDR3 has 16 residues. V gave up 4 bases and J gave up 4 bases, with 20 bases separating them. The CDR3 reads CSAISSRSSWNQPQHF. The CDR3 coding sequence is TGCAGTGCTATCTCTAGTCGCTCTAGTTGGAATCAGCCCCAGCATTTT.

The gene calls are TRBV5-1 and TRBJ2-1; 10 bases fit TRBD1. In germline, CDR1 is SGHRS, CDR2 YFSETQ. V lost 3 bases and J lost 9; bases outside the gene matches: 6. The CDR3 totals 14 residues. In nucleotides, the CDR3 is TGCGCCAGCAGCTCGCCGACAGGGGGCTTTGAGCAGTTCTTC. Protein sequence: CASSSPTGGFEQFF.

The sample holds a few counts of this clonotype. The CDR3 region is CASSYGLSRDSLASGNTIYF. The CDR3 DNA reads TGTGCCAGCAGTTACGGTCTCTCCCGGGACAGTCTTGCTTCTGGAAACACCATATATTTT. J is TRBJ1-3 and V is TRBV6-5; 7 nucleotides line up with TRBD1. Germline CDR1 is MNHEY and CDR2 is SVGAGI. Trimming took 2 bases from V and 1 from J; bases not matched to a gene: 17. This CDR3 comprises 20 residues.